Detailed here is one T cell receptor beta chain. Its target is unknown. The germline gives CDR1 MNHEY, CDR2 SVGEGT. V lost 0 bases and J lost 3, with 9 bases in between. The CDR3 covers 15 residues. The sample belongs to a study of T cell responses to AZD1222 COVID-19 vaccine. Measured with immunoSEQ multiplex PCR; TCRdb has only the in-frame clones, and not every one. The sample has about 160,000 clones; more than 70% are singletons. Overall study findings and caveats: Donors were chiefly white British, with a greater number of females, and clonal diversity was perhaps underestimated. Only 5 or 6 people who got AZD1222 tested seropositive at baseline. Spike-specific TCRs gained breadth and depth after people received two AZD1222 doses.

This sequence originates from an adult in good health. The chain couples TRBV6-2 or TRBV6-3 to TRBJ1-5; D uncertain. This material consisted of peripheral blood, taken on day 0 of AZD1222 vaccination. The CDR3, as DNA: TGTGCCAGCAGTTACTCGGCCAAGGACAATCAGCCCCAGCATTTT. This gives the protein CASSYSAKDNQPQHF.